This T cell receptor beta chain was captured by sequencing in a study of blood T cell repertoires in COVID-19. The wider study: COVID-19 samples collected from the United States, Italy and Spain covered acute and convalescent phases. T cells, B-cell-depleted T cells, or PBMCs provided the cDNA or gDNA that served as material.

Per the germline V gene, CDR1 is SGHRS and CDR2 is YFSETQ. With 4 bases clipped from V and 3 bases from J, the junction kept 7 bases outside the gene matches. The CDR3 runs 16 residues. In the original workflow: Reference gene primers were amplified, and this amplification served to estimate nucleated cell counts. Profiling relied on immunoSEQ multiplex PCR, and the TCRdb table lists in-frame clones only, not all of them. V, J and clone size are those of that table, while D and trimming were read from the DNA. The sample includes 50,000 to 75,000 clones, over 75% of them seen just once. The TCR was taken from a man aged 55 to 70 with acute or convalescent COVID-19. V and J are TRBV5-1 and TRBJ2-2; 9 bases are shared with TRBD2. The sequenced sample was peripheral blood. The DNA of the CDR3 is TGCGCCAGCAGCCCCAGGCGGACTAGCGACACCGGGGAGCTGTTTTTT. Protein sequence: CASSPRRTSDTGELFF.